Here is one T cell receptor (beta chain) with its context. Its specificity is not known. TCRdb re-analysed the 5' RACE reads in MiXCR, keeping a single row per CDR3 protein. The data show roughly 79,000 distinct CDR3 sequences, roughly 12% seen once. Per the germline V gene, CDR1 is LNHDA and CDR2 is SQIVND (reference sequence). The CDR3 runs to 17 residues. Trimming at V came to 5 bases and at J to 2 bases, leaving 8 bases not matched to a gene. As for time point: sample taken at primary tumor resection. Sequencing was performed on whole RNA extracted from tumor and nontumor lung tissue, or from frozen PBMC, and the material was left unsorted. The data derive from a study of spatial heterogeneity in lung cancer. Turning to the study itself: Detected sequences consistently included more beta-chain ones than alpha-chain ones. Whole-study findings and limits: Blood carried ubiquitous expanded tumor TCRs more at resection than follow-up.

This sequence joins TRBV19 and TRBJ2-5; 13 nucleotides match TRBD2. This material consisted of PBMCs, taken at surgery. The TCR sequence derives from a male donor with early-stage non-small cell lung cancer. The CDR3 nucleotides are TGTGCCAGTAGTCCTACCGGGACTAGCGGGATGCAAGAGACCCAGTACTTC. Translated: CASSPTGTSGMQETQYF.